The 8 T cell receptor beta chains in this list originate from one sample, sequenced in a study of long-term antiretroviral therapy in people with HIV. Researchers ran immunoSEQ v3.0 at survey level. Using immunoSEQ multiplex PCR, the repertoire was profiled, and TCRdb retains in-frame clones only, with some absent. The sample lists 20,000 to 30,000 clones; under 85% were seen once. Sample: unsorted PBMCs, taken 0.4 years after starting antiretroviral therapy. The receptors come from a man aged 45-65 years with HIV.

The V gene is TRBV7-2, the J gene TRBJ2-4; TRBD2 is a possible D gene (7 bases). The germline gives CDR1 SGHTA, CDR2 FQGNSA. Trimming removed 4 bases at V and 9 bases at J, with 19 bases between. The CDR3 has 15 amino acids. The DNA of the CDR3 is TGTGCCAGCAGCTATCTTGGCAGGGAGGGGGGCATTCAGTACTTC. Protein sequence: CASSYLGREGGIQYF.

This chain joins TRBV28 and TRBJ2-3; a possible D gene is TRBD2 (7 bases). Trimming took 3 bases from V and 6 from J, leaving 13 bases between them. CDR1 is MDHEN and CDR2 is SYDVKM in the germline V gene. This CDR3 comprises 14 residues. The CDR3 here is CASSFRSGGDTQYF. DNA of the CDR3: TGTGCCAGCAGTTTCAGATCGGGGGGCGATACGCAGTATTTT.

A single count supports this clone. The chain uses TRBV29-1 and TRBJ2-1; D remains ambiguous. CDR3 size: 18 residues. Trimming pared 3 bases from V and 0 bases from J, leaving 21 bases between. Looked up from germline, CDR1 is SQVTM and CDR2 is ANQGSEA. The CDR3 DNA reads TGCAGCGTTGATGGGCGGCAAGGGTCCACCTTCTCCTACAATGAGCAGTTCTTC. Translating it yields CSVDGRQGSTFSYNEQFF.

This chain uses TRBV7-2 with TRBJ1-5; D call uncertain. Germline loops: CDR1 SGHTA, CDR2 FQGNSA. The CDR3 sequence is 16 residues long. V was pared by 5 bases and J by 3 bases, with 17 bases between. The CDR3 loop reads CASSPQSGISNQPQHF. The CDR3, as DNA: TGTGCCAGCAGCCCCCAAAGCGGGATATCCAATCAGCCCCAGCATTTT.

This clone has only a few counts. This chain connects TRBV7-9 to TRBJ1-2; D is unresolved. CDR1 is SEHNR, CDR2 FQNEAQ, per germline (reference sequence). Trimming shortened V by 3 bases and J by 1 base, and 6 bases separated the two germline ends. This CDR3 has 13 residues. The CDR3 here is CASSFDDNYGYTF. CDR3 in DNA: TGTGCCAGCAGCTTCGACGATAACTATGGCTACACCTTC.

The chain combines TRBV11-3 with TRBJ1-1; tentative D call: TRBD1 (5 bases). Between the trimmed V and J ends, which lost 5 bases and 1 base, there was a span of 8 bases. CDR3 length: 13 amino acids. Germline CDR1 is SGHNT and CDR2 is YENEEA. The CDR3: CASSRGENTEAFF. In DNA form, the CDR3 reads TGTGCCAGCAGCCGAGGGGAGAACACTGAAGCTTTCTTT.

CDR3 DNA: TGTGCCAGCAGCTTAGTAGTTTCTGGGTACGATCAGCCCCAGCATTTT. This encodes CASSLVVSGYDQPQHF. The V call is TRBV7-2, the J call TRBJ1-5, with unresolved D. CDR1 and CDR2 (germline): SGHTA, FQGNSA. Trimming shortened V by 1 base and J by 5 bases, and 15 bases separated the two germline ends. The CDR3 covers 16 residues. Combining the CDR3 with reference TRBV7-2 and TRBJ1-5 gives the whole variable domain GAGVSQSPSNKVTEKGKDVELRCDPISGHTALYWYRQSLGQGLEFLIYFQGNSAPDKSGLPSDRFSAERTGGSVSTLTIQRTQQEDSAVYLCASSLVVSGYDQPQHFGDGTRLSIL.

The CDR3 loop is CASSIGGSGGYTF. The CDR3 DNA reads TGTGCCAGCAGCATAGGGGGGAGTGGGGGCTACACCTTC. The chain employs TRBV11-2 and TRBJ1-2, with a weak D call TRBD1 (6 bases). Per the germline V gene, CDR1 is SGHAT and CDR2 is FQNNGV. The CDR3 is 13 amino acids. The ends were cut back, 5 bases at V and 8 bases at J, with 15 bases in the middle.